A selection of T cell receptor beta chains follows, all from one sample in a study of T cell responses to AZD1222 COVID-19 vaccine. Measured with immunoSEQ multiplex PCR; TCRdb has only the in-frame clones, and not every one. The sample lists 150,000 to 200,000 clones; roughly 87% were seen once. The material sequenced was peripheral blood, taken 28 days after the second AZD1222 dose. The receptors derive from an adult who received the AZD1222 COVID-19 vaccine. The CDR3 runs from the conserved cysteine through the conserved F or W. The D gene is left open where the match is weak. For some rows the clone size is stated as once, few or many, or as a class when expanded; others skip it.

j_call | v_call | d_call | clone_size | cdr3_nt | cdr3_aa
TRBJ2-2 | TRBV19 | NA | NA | TGTGCCAGTACCGTGAACAGGAACACCGGGGAGCTGTTTTTT | CASTVNRNTGELFF
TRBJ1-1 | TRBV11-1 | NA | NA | TGTGCCAGCAGCTCCGACAGGAACACTGAAGCTTTCTTT | CASSSDRNTEAFF
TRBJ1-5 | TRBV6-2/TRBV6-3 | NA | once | TGTGCCAGCAGCCCAAGTTGGGATCAGCCCCAGCATTTT | CASSPSWDQPQHF
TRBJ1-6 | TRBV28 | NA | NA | TGTGCCAGCAGTTACGAGCCCACCCTGCCCCTCCACTTT | CASSYEPTLPLHF
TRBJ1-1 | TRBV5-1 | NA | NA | TGCGCCAGCAGCTTGACGACAATGAACACTGAAGCTTTCTTT | CASSLTTMNTEAFF
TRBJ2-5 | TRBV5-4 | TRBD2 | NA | TGTGCCAGCAGCCCCATAGCGGGAGGGCCGGAGACCCAGTACTTC | CASSPIAGGPETQYF
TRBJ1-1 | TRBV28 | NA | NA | TGTGCCAGCAGGAAGGCCAGGGGAGGCACTGAAGCTTTCTTT | CASRKARGGTEAFF
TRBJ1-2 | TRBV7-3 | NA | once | TGTGCCAGCAGCTTTGCCGGTAACTATGGCTACACCTTC | CASSFAGNYGYTF
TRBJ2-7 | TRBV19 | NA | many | TGTGCCAGTAGTATTAGCTCCCACCCCTACGAGCAGTACTTC | CASSISSHPYEQYF
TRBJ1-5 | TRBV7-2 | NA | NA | TGTGCCAGCAACCTGGGGAGAAATCAGCCCCAGCATTTT | CASNLGRNQPQHF
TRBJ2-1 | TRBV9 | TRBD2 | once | TGTGCCAGCAGCGTAGGATTAGCGGGAGGTATCGACAATGAGCAGTTCTTC | CASSVGLAGGIDNEQFF
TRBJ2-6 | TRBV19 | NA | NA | TGTGCCAGTAGCGGCGGGTACTCTGGGGCCAACGTCCTGACTTTC | CASSGGYSGANVLTF
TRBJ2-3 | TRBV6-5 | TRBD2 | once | TGTGCCAGCAGGTCTACGGGAGGGCCAACGGATACGCAGTATTTT | CASRSTGGPTDTQYF
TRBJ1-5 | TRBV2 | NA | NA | TGTGCCAGCAGAGTACAGGTCAATCAGCCCCAGCATTTT | CASRVQVNQPQHF
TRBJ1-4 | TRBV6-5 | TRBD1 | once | TGTGCCAGCAGGGCGGGACAGGGGAGTGATGAAAAACTGTTTTTT | CASRAGQGSDEKLFF
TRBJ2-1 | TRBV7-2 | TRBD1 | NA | TGTGCCAGCAGCCGTACCGGGACAGGAGTTGAAAACGCCCGCAATGAGCAGTTCTTC | CASSRTGTGVENARNEQFF
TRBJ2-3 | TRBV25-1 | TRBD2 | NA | TGTGCCAGCGCAACCGGGACTAGGCCCATGTCAGATACGCAGTATTTT | CASATGTRPMSDTQYF
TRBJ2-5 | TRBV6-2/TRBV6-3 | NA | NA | TGTGCCAGCAGTCGCCCGGGACAAATCCAAGAGACCCAGTACTTC | CASSRPGQIQETQYF